This T cell receptor beta chain originates from a study of blood T cell repertoires in COVID-19. On the study more broadly: Sources were T cells, B-cell-depleted T cells, or PBMCs; the material itself was cDNA or gDNA.

Sequencing was performed with immunoSEQ multiplex PCR; in TCRdb, only in-frame clones are kept and a portion is missing. The table lists around 90,000 clones, about four fifths of them singletons. Trimming shortened V by 6 bases and J by 4 bases, and 10 bases separated the two germline ends. CDR1 and CDR2 (germline): LNHDA, SQIVND (reference sequence). The CDR3 runs to 13 residues. This TCR was sampled from a human donor in a cohort sampled during active COVID-19. V and J are TRBV19 and TRBJ2-1; tentative D call: TRBD1 (6 bases). What was sequenced was peripheral blood. As DNA, the CDR3 is TGTGCCAGTAGAAAACAGGGTTACAATGAGCAGTTCTTC. It codes for CASRKQGYNEQFF.